The rows below give T cell receptor beta chains drawn from one sample of a study of beta chain features in type 1 diabetes. Clones were sequenced by immunoSEQ multiplex PCR, and TCRdb holds only the in-frame ones, with some missing. The repertoire holds under 350,000 clones, roughly an eighth seen once, with approximately 0.015% in the top ten. Sequenced material: naive CD4+ T cells from blood. The receptors shown here come from a man between 25 and 39 years old with type 1 diabetes. Both conserved end residues are part of each CDR3. The order of the fields is clone size, D gene, V gene, J gene, CDR3 length, CDR3 DNA, CDR3 protein. A D gene is named only where the DNA matches it firmly. Size is stated for part of the rows, as once, few or many counts, or as a class when the clone is expanded.

few	TRBD2	TRBV4-3	TRBJ2-2	14	TGCGCCAGCAGCCAAGATCGACTAGCGAGGGAGCTGTTTTTT	CASSQDRLARELFF
few	NA	TRBV2	TRBJ1-1	14	TGTGCCAGCCACAATGCGGGGAGTTTCACTGAAGCTTTCTTT	CASHNAGSFTEAFF
few	TRBD2	TRBV7-9	TRBJ2-1	16	TGTGCCAGCAGCTTAGGACTAGCGGGAGTATGGAATGAGCAGTTCTTC	CASSLGLAGVWNEQFF
NA	NA	TRBV27	TRBJ1-2	14	TGTGCCAGCAGCTCTTCCAGGTTCTACTATGGCTACACCTTC	CASSSSRFYYGYTF
NA	NA	TRBV7-9	TRBJ1-2	12	TGTGCCAGCAGCTCAGACAGTTACGGCTACACCTTC	CASSSDSYGYTF
NA	TRBD1	TRBV28	TRBJ2-7	15	TGTGCCAGCAGTTTATCGGGACAGGGATCCTACGAGCAGTACTTC	CASSLSGQGSYEQYF
few	TRBD2	TRBV19	TRBJ2-3	15	TGTGCCAGTAGTATAATGGCGGGAGGAACAGATACGCAGTATTTT	CASSIMAGGTDTQYF
few	TRBD2	TRBV7-9	TRBJ2-2	16	TGTGCCAGCAGCTTACCGGGACTAGCGGGAGCCGGGGAGCTGTTTTTT	CASSLPGLAGAGELFF
few	TRBD1	TRBV2	TRBJ2-5	16	TGTGCCAGCGATTTCCAAGGGACAGGGGTATGGAAGACCCAGTACTTC	CASDFQGTGVWKTQYF
NA	TRBD2	TRBV5-1	TRBJ2-7	14	TGCGCCAGCAGCTCGGGACTAGCGGGAGACGAGCAGTACTTC	CASSSGLAGDEQYF
NA	NA	TRBV18	TRBJ1-2	13	TGTGCCAGCTCACCACGTCAGGGGAACGGCTACACCTTC	CASSPRQGNGYTF
few	TRBD1	TRBV5-1	TRBJ2-3	15	TGCGCCAGCAGCGCCGGGACAGGGCCCACAGATACGCAGTATTTT	CASSAGTGPTDTQYF
few	NA	TRBV18	TRBJ1-2	17	TGTGCCAGCTCACCAGCGGAAGGAGCTGGCTTTCCGTATGGCTACACCTTC	CASSPAEGAGFPYGYTF
few	NA	TRBV28	TRBJ2-2	14	TGTGCCAGCAGCCTCAGTAGGGGTCTCCGGGAGCTGTTTTTT	CASSLSRGLRELFF
NA	TRBD2	TRBV19	TRBJ2-2	15	TGTGCTTCCCTAATGCGGGAGCGGGGCACCGGGGAGCTGTTTTTT	CASLMRERGTGELFF
few	NA	TRBV4-2	TRBJ1-5	16	TGTGCCAGCAGCCAAGATAAGCAGGGTAGCAATCAGCCCCAGCATTTT	CASSQDKQGSNQPQHF
few	NA	TRBV5-1	TRBJ2-3	14	TGCGCCAGCAGCTTGCAGGAGGGCACAGATACGCAGTATTTT	CASSLQEGTDTQYF
few	NA	TRBV25-1	TRBJ2-2	14	TGTGCCAGCAGTTTCCAGGGGGGCACCGGGGAGCTGTTTTTT	CASSFQGGTGELFF
few	NA	TRBV28	TRBJ2-1	16	TGTGCCAGCAGCCCGACTAGTACAATCGCCTACAATGAGCAGTTCTTC	CASSPTSTIAYNEQFF
NA	NA	TRBV12-2	TRBJ2-3	16	TGTGCAAGTCGCTTACTTACGGGAGCTCCAGCAGATACGCAGTATTTT	CASRLLTGAPADTQYF
NA	TRBD2	TRBV5-1	TRBJ2-7	16	TGCGCCAGCAGCTTGGGGGGAGGGAGTATAGCAACCGAGCAGTACTTC	CASSLGGGSIATEQYF
few	TRBD1	TRBV30	TRBJ1-5	13	TGTGCCTTTGCCGGGACAGTGAATCAGCCCCAGCATTTT	CAFAGTVNQPQHF
few	NA	TRBV7-2	TRBJ2-7	16	TGTGCCAGCAGCCCCCCGAAGCGCGCTAGCGCCTACGAGCAGTACTTC	CASSPPKRASAYEQYF
few	TRBD2	TRBV4-2	TRBJ2-7	15	TGTGCCAGCAGCGAGCGGGAGGGCTACTCCTACGAGCAGTACTTC	CASSEREGYSYEQYF
NA	TRBD2	TRBV28	TRBJ2-7	14	TGTGCCAGCAGTGGACGGACTAGCGGTGACGAGCAGTACTTC	CASSGRTSGDEQYF
NA	NA	TRBV30	TRBJ1-3	11	TGTGCCTGGAGTCTTGGAAACACCATATATTTT	CAWSLGNTIYF
few	NA	TRBV6-5	TRBJ2-2	15	TGTGCCAGCAGCCCGACAGTAGGTTACACCGGGGAGCTGTTTTTT	CASSPTVGYTGELFF
NA	TRBD1	TRBV5-1	TRBJ2-2	14	TGCGCCAGCAGCCCCGGGACAGGGCCCGGGGAGCTGTTTTTT	CASSPGTGPGELFF
few	NA	TRBV7-2	TRBJ2-7	13	TGTGCCAGCAGTCCCCTTCGGGTAGAGGAGCAGTACTTC	CASSPLRVEEQYF
NA	NA	TRBV5-4	TRBJ1-5	13	TGTGCCAGCAGTGGGGGCAGGGATCAGCCCCAGCATTTT	CASSGGRDQPQHF
NA	TRBD1	TRBV6-5	TRBJ2-7	14	TGTGCCAGCAGGAGACAAGACAGGGGCCAGGAGCAGTACTTC	CASRRQDRGQEQYF
few	NA	TRBV28	TRBJ2-5	12	TGTGCCACCCGGGAGTCTAGAGAGACCCAGTACTTC	CATRESRETQYF
NA	TRBD1	TRBV7-9	TRBJ2-7	14	TGTGCCAGCAGCCCGGGACAGCCTTATGGGGAGCAGTACTTC	CASSPGQPYGEQYF
NA	NA	TRBV4-2	TRBJ2-7	16	TGTGCCAGCAGCCAAGGTCGTGGTAAGCGGCCCTACGAGCAGTACTTC	CASSQGRGKRPYEQYF
many	NA	TRBV7-9	TRBJ2-5	14	TGTGCCAGCACCCCTTGGGGGCAACAAGAGACCCAGTACTTC	CASTPWGQQETQYF
NA	TRBD2	TRBV19	TRBJ2-5	16	TGTGCCAGTAGTATAGGGTCTAGCGGGAGCCAAGAGACCCAGTACTTC	CASSIGSSGSQETQYF
NA	NA	TRBV29-1	TRBJ2-1	14	TGCAGCGTTGACACAGGGTTCTGGTACAATGAGCAGTTCTTC	CSVDTGFWYNEQFF
NA	NA	TRBV28	TRBJ2-4	11	TGTGCCAGCAGTGTCCAGAACATTCAGTACTTC	CASSVQNIQYF
few	NA	TRBV11-1	TRBJ2-7	13	TGTGCCAGCAGCTTTGACAATTCCTACGAGCAGTACTTC	CASSFDNSYEQYF
many	TRBD2	TRBV4-3	TRBJ2-5	15	TGCGCCAGCAGCCAAGAGGGGACTAGATGGGGGACCCAGTACTTC	CASSQEGTRWGTQYF
NA	NA	TRBV28	TRBJ1-1	14	TGTGCCAGCAGTTTAAGTCAGGGAAGCAGTGAAGCTTTCTTT	CASSLSQGSSEAFF
NA	NA	TRBV5-1	TRBJ2-3	14	TGCGCCAGCAGCTTCCGGGACTTAGCAGATACGCAGTATTTT	CASSFRDLADTQYF
few	TRBD2	TRBV5-1	TRBJ2-7	15	TGCGCCAGCAGCCCGGAGGGGACTAGCTCCTACGAGCAGTACTTC	CASSPEGTSSYEQYF
NA	TRBD1	TRBV7-2	TRBJ2-5	14	TGTGCCAGCAGCCATGACAGGGAGCAAGAGACCCAGTACTTC	CASSHDREQETQYF
NA	NA	TRBV9	TRBJ2-2	15	TGTGCCAGCAGCGTAGATACTAGTCGAACCGGGGAGCTGTTTTTT	CASSVDTSRTGELFF
NA	TRBD2	TRBV5-1	TRBJ2-3	16	TGCGCCAGCAGCCCGGGACTAGCGGTGAGCACAGATACGCAGTATTTT	CASSPGLAVSTDTQYF
few	NA	TRBV6-5	TRBJ1-5	13	TGTGCCACCCAACAGGGCTTAAGACAGCCCCAGCATTTT	CATQQGLRQPQHF
NA	NA	TRBV7-9	TRBJ1-2	16	TGTGCCAGCAGCTCTCACTCCCTCCGATGGACTTATGGCTACACCTTC	CASSSHSLRWTYGYTF
NA	TRBD1	TRBV5-1	TRBJ1-1	15	TGCGCCAGCAGCCCAGGCGAAGGGACAGGGAGGGATGCTTTCTTT	CASSPGEGTGRDAFF
NA	NA	TRBV5-1	TRBJ2-2	12	TGCGCCAGCAGCCTGAACACCGGGGAGCTGTTTTTT	CASSLNTGELFF